The T cell receptor beta chain under discussion was sequenced for a study of response to subunit inactivated influenza vaccine. TCRdb analysed the RT-PCR reads with MiXCR anew, one entry per CDR3 protein. Among just under 550,000 distinct CDR3 sequences listed, 20% to 25% were seen once. The same sample was also used in a study of T cells expressing NK-cell markers. From that report: The TCR beta cDNA came from 5'RACE template switching with UMIs. These clonotypes, the leaders elsewhere, also led the CD3+CD56-NKG2C+ fraction in a handful of donors.

Sequencing used CD4+ T cells sorted from PBMCs, obtained 11 to 12 days after vaccination. The TCR originated in a man aged 50-59 years who received an inactivated influenza vaccine.

This CDR3 reads CASSQAGGGGYNEQFF. The CDR3 DNA reads as TGTGCCAGCAGCCAGGCGGGGGGAGGTGGCTACAATGAGCAGTTCTTC. This chain links TRBV3-1 with TRBJ2-1; 8 bases agree with TRBD2. The CDR3 has 16 residues. After removal of 3 bases from V and 3 bases from J, the junction contained 7 bases not matched to a gene. CDR1 and CDR2 from the germline V gene are LGHDT and YNNKEL (reference sequence).